This record looks at one TCR beta chain sequence and its context. The antigen is undetermined. CDR3 length: 17 residues. CDR1 is LGHNA, CDR2 YNFKEQ, per germline. V lost 4 bases, J lost 1 base, and 10 bases stayed unmatched. This specimen belongs to a study of cytomegalovirus exposure and HLA in healthy donors. At sampling all donors were nominally healthy, likely with unrecorded immune exposures. The PCR made use of 60 Vbeta and 13 Jbeta primers. Generated by immunoSEQ multiplex PCR, the TCRdb table keeps only in-frame clones and is missing some. Across about 130,000 clones, the top ten clones capture less than 3% of the sample. Broader study findings: The authors later linked a missense DCLRE1C variant to TCR beta V- and J-gene trimming. In a later analysis, most CMV-associated TCR beta chains appeared HLA-restricted. Apart from CMV serostatus, no immune exposure information was available.

V usage is TRBV4-2 and J usage is TRBJ2-7; the match to TRBD1 covers 10 bases. This TCR was sampled from a man aged 25-45 years in good health and CMV-seronegative. Sequences were obtained from PBMCs. In DNA form, the CDR3 reads TGTGCCAGCAGCCGACGTTCATGGGACAGGGGATCCTACGAGCAGTACTTC. As protein: CASSRRSWDRGSYEQYF.